The 31 T cell receptor beta chains listed next were all sequenced from one sample in a study of T-cell reconstitution after alpha-beta-depleted transplantation in children. A TCRbeta library incorporating unique molecular identifiers was prepared. MiXCR, run by TCRdb on the PCR reads, gives a single entry per CDR3 protein. Among about 540,000 distinct CDR3 sequences listed, 25% to 30% were seen once. Sequenced material: PBMCs, taken before TCRalphabeta/CD19-depleted stem cell transplant. These receptors originate from a boy in the first two years of life with Wiskott-Aldrich syndrome, due to receive a stem cell transplant.

This clonotype has a handful of counts. The rearrangement joins TRBV6-1 to TRBJ2-1, with D uncertain. The CDR3 length is 17 residues. Per germline, CDR1 MNHNS and CDR2 SASEGT. The ends were cut back, 6 bases at V and 2 bases at J, with 20 bases in the middle. CDR3 sequence (DNA): TGTGCCAGCAGCACCCGATACCGAGAGTTAACCTACAATGAGCAGTTCTTC. Protein sequence: CASSTRYRELTYNEQFF.

This chain connects TRBV12-3 or TRBV12-4 to TRBJ2-3; TRBD1 matches at 7 bases. The CDR3 consists of 13 residues. J lost 6 bases, V lost 3 bases, and 3 bases had no gene match. The CDR3 nucleotides are TGTGCCAGCAGTTTTGTCAGGGGGGATACGCAGTATTTT. Residues: CASSFVRGDTQYF.

The chain recombines TRBV5-1 with TRBJ1-1; D remains ambiguous. Trimming removed 0 bases at V and 8 bases at J, with 11 bases between. CDR1 is SGHRS, CDR2 YFSETQ, per germline. The CDR3 consists of 13 residues. CDR3 bases: TGCGCCAGCAGCTTGGGTAACGGAATAGAAGCTTTCTTT. This codes for CASSLGNGIEAFF.

CDR3 protein: CASTQYQETQYF. CDR3 bases: TGTGCCAGCACTCAGTACCAAGAGACCCAGTACTTC. J is TRBJ2-5 and V is TRBV2; unclear D gene. Trimming took 7 bases from V and 0 from J, leaving 6 bases between them. The length of the CDR3 is 12 residues. Germline assignment: CDR1 SNHLY and CDR2 FYNNEI.

This clonotype was seen a handful of times. The chain is built from TRBV4-1 and TRBJ2-1; TRBD2 matches 8 bases. The CDR3 covers 16 residues. With V trimmed by 1 base and J by 3 bases, 5 bases remained unmatched. Looked up from germline, CDR1 is MGHRA and CDR2 is YSYEKL. The CDR3 region is CASSQGVAGNYNEQFF. CDR3 DNA sequence: TGCGCCAGCAGCCAAGGAGTAGCGGGGAACTACAATGAGCAGTTCTTC.

This clonotype came up a few times. This chain connects TRBV20-1 to TRBJ1-6; D remains unclear. The CDR3 is made up of 14 amino acids. The germline V gene has CDR1 DFQATT and CDR2 SNEGSKA (reference sequence). The V end lost 4 bases, the J end lost 11 bases, and 18 bases lay between the germline ends. The CDR3 nucleotides are TGCAGTGCTATTCGGACGGGGAATATGCCACCCCTCCACTTT. Its translation: CSAIRTGNMPPLHF.

This clonotype was observed a handful of times. V usage is TRBV5-1 and J usage is TRBJ2-6, with D perhaps matching TRBD1 (6 bases). V shed 2 bases and J shed 0 bases, with 9 bases lying between them. The germline CDR1 and CDR2 sequences are SGHRS and YFSETQ. This CDR3 is 16 amino acids long. In DNA, the CDR3 is TGCGCCAGCAGCTTTGACAGGCACTCTGGGGCCAACGTCCTGACTTTC. It is translated as CASSFDRHSGANVLTF.

The chain has TRBV4-1 and TRBJ1-3; the D is unclear. Between the trimmed V and J ends, which lost 0 bases and 5 bases, there was a span of 5 bases. The germline gives CDR1 MGHRA, CDR2 YSYEKL. The CDR3 is 13 amino acids. This CDR3 is CASSQDLRNTIYF. For the CDR3, the DNA is TGCGCCAGCAGCCAAGATCTTAGAAACACCATATATTTT.

The chain employs TRBV5-1 and TRBJ1-1; D uncertain. The V end lost 8 bases, the J end lost 1 base, and 18 bases lay between the germline ends. The CDR3 covers 15 residues. Looked up from germline, CDR1 is SGHRS and CDR2 is YFSETQ. CDR3 region: CASRPYTSPNTEAFF. The CDR3 DNA sequence: TGCGCCAGTAGGCCCTACACCAGCCCGAACACTGAAGCTTTCTTT.

This clonotype was counted a few times. This chain connects TRBV5-6 to TRBJ2-5; the match to TRBD2 covers 10 bases. V lost 4 bases and J lost 5; bases outside the gene matches: 11. Germline V gives CDR1 SGHDT, CDR2 YYEEEE. The CDR3 length is 16 residues. The CDR3 DNA follows: TGTGCCAGCAGCGGCCGCCTAGCGGGAGAGTGGGAGACCCAGTACTTC. Residues: CASSGRLAGEWETQYF.

V is TRBV24-1 and J is TRBJ1-3, with D possibly TRBD1 on 5 matching bases. This CDR3 contains 15 residues. With 3 bases removed from V and 0 bases from J, the gap between germline ends came to 8 bases. Germline assignment: CDR1 KGHDR and CDR2 SFDVKD. The DNA for the CDR3 is TGTGCCACCAGTGATCCGACAGCCTCTGGAAACACCATATATTTT. Translating it yields CATSDPTASGNTIYF.

This clonotype was counted only a few times. The chain has TRBV11-2 and TRBJ2-1, with 10 bases fitting TRBD2. Germline V gene sequence: CDR1 SGHAT, CDR2 FQNNGV. This CDR3 has 14 residues. With 3 bases clipped from V and 16 bases from J, the junction kept 12 bases outside the gene matches. CDR3 sequence: CASSFGAQAGGFFF. In DNA, the CDR3 is TGTGCCAGCAGCTTTGGGGCTCAAGCGGGAGGGTTCTTCTTC.

This clonotype has a handful of counts. Compared with germline, one end of the junction differs, possibly owing to a read error. The chain links TRBV11-3 to TRBJ2-1; TRBD2 agrees at 8 bases. Germline V gene sequence: CDR1 SGHNT, CDR2 YENEEA. This CDR3 contains 15 residues. Written as DNA, the CDR3 is TGTGCCAGCAGCTTCAGCGGGAGTTCCTACAATGAGCATTTCTTC. This gives the protein CASSFSGSSYNEHFF.

This clonotype has a handful of counts. The chain uses TRBV5-1 and TRBJ2-1; TRBD2 agrees at 12 bases. Germline V CDR1 and CDR2: SGHRS, YFSETQ. CDR3 length: 17 amino acids. Losses at the gene ends were 0 bases for V and 5 bases for J; bases not matched to a gene: 6. The CDR3 loop is CASSLDGRLAGDNEQFF. CDR3 nucleotide sequence: TGCGCCAGCAGCTTGGACGGACGACTAGCGGGAGACAATGAGCAGTTCTTC. The entire variable domain, with the rest obtained from reference TRBV5-1 and TRBJ2-1, is as follows: KAGVTQTPRYLIKTRGQQVTLSCSPISGHRSVSWYQQTPGQGLQFLFEYFSETQRNKGNFPGRFSGRQFSNSRSEMNVSTLELGDSALYLCASSLDGRLAGDNEQFFGPGTRLTVL.

This clonotype was seen more than once but under ten times. The chain has TRBV5-5 and TRBJ2-1, with 9 bases lining up with TRBD1. Looked up from germline, CDR1 is SGHKS and CDR2 is YYEKEE (reference sequence). This CDR3 is built from 15 residues. The ends lost 4 bases at V and 6 bases at J; junction bases unmatched: 8. The CDR3 DNA sequence: TGTGCCAGCAGCGGGTCGGGACAGGGTATCAATGAGCAGTTCTTC. Amino acid sequence: CASSGSGQGINEQFF.

This clonotype was seen more than once but under ten times. The chain links TRBV7-2 to TRBJ1-5; D unclear. The V end was cut by 1 base, the J end by 9 bases, with 7 bases between. CDR1 SGHTA and CDR2 FQGNSA come from the germline V gene. The CDR3 contains 12 residues. The chain's CDR3 is CASSLGPRPQHF. The CDR3 nucleotides read TGTGCCAGCAGCTTAGGCCCTCGGCCCCAGCATTTT.

This clonotype came up once. J is TRBJ2-4 and V is TRBV5-1; 9 positions agree with TRBD2. Germline V lookup: CDR1 SGHRS, CDR2 YFSETQ. The CDR3 length is 21 residues. With V trimmed by 1 base and J by 3 bases, 20 bases remained unmatched. Here the CDR3 DNA reads TGCGCCAGCAGCTTGACCCATGCCCAAAGTAGCGGGAGATGGGACAAAAACATTCAGTACTTC. Translation: CASSLTHAQSSGRWDKNIQYF.

This clonotype was seen a few times. This chain links TRBV5-1 with TRBJ2-3; no clear D. CDR1 SGHRS and CDR2 YFSETQ come from the germline V gene. This CDR3 is 15 amino acids long. Trimming left V 0 bases short and J 0 bases short, with 8 bases between. CDR3 amino acids: CASSLGYSSTDTQYF. The CDR3, as DNA: TGCGCCAGCAGCTTGGGCTATTCTAGCACAGATACGCAGTATTTT.

A few counts support this clonotype. The genes are TRBV6-4 and TRBJ2-1; 11 bases agree with TRBD1. Germline CDR1 reads MRHNA; CDR2 reads SNTAGT. This CDR3 region has 16 residues. J lost 4 bases, V lost 3 bases, and 5 bases had no gene match. As DNA, the CDR3 is TGTGCCAGCAGTGAAGAGGGACAGGGGGGATACAATGAGCAGTTCTTC. This gives the protein CASSEEGQGGYNEQFF.

The chain combines TRBV7-2 with TRBJ2-1, with D hard to call. Looked up from germline, CDR1 is SGHTA and CDR2 is FQGNSA. This CDR3 comprises 13 residues. V was clipped by 0 bases and J by 9 bases, with 9 bases between them. The CDR3 DNA follows: TGTGCCAGCAGCTTAGCCGTCCTCGGTGAGCAGTTCTTC. Translation gives CASSLAVLGEQFF.

In this sample, this clonotype turned up a few times. The chain links TRBV27 to TRBJ2-7; maybe TRBD2 (5 bases). Germline CDR1 reads MNHEY; CDR2 reads SMNVEV (reference sequence). V was pared by 0 bases and J by 6 bases, with 15 bases between. This CDR3 comprises 15 residues. CDR3 bases: TGTGCCAGCAGTTTATCGCGTTACCCCGGGATCGAGCAGTACTTC. This gives the protein CASSLSRYPGIEQYF.

The chain joins TRBV27 to TRBJ2-1, with D hard to call. This CDR3 is 12 amino acids long. Germline V lookup: CDR1 MNHEY, CDR2 SMNVEV (reference sequence). The V end lost 9 bases, the J end lost 8 bases, and 14 bases lay between the germline ends. In nucleotides, the CDR3 is TGTGCCAGTGTGAGTCCACCCGATGAGCAGTTCTTC. Translated: CASVSPPDEQFF.

This clonotype appeared a few times. The rearrangement links TRBV15 to TRBJ1-5; D may be TRBD1 (6 bases). V gave up 3 bases and J gave up 4 bases, with 13 bases separating them. Germline CDR1 and CDR2: LNHNV and YYDKDF (reference sequence). The CDR3 is 15 amino acids. The CDR3 here is CATSREDRPNQPQHF. In DNA, the CDR3 is TGTGCCACCAGCAGGGAGGACAGACCAAATCAGCCCCAGCATTTT.

The sample holds a few counts of this clonotype. The chain is built from TRBV7-9 and TRBJ2-1, with 8 bases lining up with TRBD2. V lost 3 bases to trimming and J lost 6 bases; unmatched junction nucleotides: 13. The CDR3 runs to 17 residues. The germline V gene has CDR1 SEHNR and CDR2 FQNEAQ (reference sequence). CDR3 sequence reads: CASSFLVPISGTNEQFF. The CDR3 DNA reads TGTGCCAGCAGCTTTTTGGTCCCCATTAGCGGGACCAATGAGCAGTTCTTC.

This sequence joins TRBV24-1 and TRBJ2-1; 7 bases line up with TRBD2. V dropped 0 bases and J dropped 4; count of bases not matched to a gene: 5. Germline values: CDR1 KGHDR, CDR2 SFDVKD. This CDR3 comprises 16 residues. The chain's CDR3 is CATSDLASGNYNEQFF. The DNA for the CDR3 is TGTGCCACCAGTGATTTGGCTAGCGGAAATTACAATGAGCAGTTCTTC.

J is TRBJ2-3 and V is TRBV20-1; D perhaps matches TRBD2 (6 bases). There are 15 residues in the CDR3. V dropped 0 bases and J dropped 0 bases, with 10 bases sitting between them. Germline V gives CDR1 DFQATT, CDR2 SNEGSKA (reference sequence). The CDR3 sequence is CSARDPLASTDTQYF. CDR3 sequence (DNA): TGCAGTGCTAGAGATCCACTAGCTAGCACAGATACGCAGTATTTT.

J is TRBJ2-5 and V is TRBV28; a possible D gene is TRBD1 (6 bases). V was pared by 6 bases and J by 3 bases, with 17 bases between. The germline CDR1 and CDR2 sequences are MDHEN and SYDVKM. This CDR3 comprises 15 residues. This CDR3 reads CASRRPGHGKETQYF. The DNA of the CDR3 is TGTGCCAGCAGAAGACCGGGACATGGGAAAGAGACCCAGTACTTC.

CDR3 in amino acids: CASSPTGAEAFF. The CDR3, as DNA: TGTGCCAGCAGCCCCACTGGAGCTGAAGCTTTCTTT. V gene TRBV7-6 combines with J gene TRBJ1-1, with unresolved D. V was trimmed by 5 bases and J by 6 bases, leaving 10 bases between them. Germline V gene lookup returns CDR1 SGHVS and CDR2 FNYEAQ. The length of the CDR3 is 12 residues.

The chain carries TRBV29-1 and TRBJ2-7; 7 positions match TRBD1. Trimming removed 4 bases from V and 2 bases from J; junction bases left unmatched: 8. The CDR3 extends over 14 amino acids. Germline V gives CDR1 SQVTM, CDR2 ANQGSEA. The CDR3 bases are TGCAGCGTTGTCCCCCGGGACAGAGCCTACGAGCAGTACTTC. This translates into CSVVPRDRAYEQYF.

V and J are TRBV29-1 and TRBJ2-7; 13 bases fit TRBD2. V gave up 4 bases and J gave up 7 bases; unmatched junction bases: 10. The CDR3 extends over 15 amino acids. Germline V gene sequence: CDR1 SQVTM, CDR2 ANQGSEA. The CDR3 bases are TGCAGCGTTGGACTAGCGGGAGGTGTTACTAGTGAGCAGTACTTC. Its translation: CSVGLAGGVTSEQYF.

This chain connects TRBV12-3 or TRBV12-4 to TRBJ2-1; TRBD1 aligns across 7 bases. The CDR3 loop spans 12 amino acids. Trimming removed 5 bases from V and 8 bases from J; junction bases left unmatched: 3. CDR3 coding DNA: TGTGCCAGCAGTGACAGGGAATATGAGCAGTTCTTC. Translated, it gives CASSDREYEQFF.